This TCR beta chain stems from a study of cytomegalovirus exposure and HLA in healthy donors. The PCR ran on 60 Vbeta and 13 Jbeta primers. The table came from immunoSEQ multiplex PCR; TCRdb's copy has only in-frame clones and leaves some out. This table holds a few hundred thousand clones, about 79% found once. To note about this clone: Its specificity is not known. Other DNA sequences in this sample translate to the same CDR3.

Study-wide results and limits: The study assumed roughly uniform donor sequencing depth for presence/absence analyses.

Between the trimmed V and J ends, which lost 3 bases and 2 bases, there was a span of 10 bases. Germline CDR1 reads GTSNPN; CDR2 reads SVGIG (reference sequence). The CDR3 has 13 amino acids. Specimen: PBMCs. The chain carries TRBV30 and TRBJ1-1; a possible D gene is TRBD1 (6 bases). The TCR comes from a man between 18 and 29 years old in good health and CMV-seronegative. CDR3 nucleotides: TGTGCCTGGAGCGCACAGGGAAACACTGAAGCTTTCTTT. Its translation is CAWSAQGNTEAFF.